This record concerns one TCR beta chain sequence. No antigen is known for it. Unfractionated PBMC were spiked with known numbers of KT2 clone cells. A range of KT2-to-PBMC ratios was made using fixed PBMC numbers. A single-stranded UMI oligo with SP2 sequence was ligated to cDNA 3' ends. First-round PCR used three to four cycles and beta primers RC1.1 and RC1.2 covering TRBC1 and TRBC2. TCRdb fed the UMI-ligation and nested PCR reads into MiXCR, producing one record per CDR3 protein. The sample contains fewer than 60,000 distinct CDR3 sequences, 9.5% to 13% of which appear only once. This record belongs to a study of quantifying T cell responses using KT2 cells. Turning to the study itself: cDNA was made from DNase-treated RNA using alpha and beta constant primers.

Between the trimmed V and J ends, which lost 4 bases and 7 bases, there was a span of 13 bases. This CDR3 contains 13 residues. Germline V gives CDR1 MNHNS, CDR2 SASEGT. Study results and caveats: KT2 sequence counts showed saturation when very many KT2 cells were spiked in.

The chain uses TRBV6-1 and TRBJ1-1; D is undetermined. The sequence was collected from a human donor. Sequencing used PBMCs spiked with cells of the T cell clone KT2. CDR3: CASSVGQIYEAFF. Here the CDR3 DNA reads TGTGCCAGCAGTGTCGGGCAGATTTATGAAGCTTTCTTT.